This TCR beta chain was recovered during a study of T-cell reconstitution after alpha-beta-depleted transplantation in children. Study results and limitations: Several hundred expanded graft clones reportedly gave rise to the alpha-beta T cells present about two months after transplant. T-cell counts and diversity at one year post-transplant came mainly from newly produced T cells. The origin of high day-60 TCRbeta diversity in some patients lay in surviving recipient T cells and thymic progenitors.

Concerning this clonotype: Its specificity is unknown.

V shed 0 bases and J shed 3 bases, with 12 bases lying between them. Germline V gives CDR1 GTSNPN, CDR2 SVGIG (reference sequence). CDR3 length: 15 residues. Researchers prepared the TCRbeta library using unique molecular identifiers, the study reports. TCRdb redid the calling of the PCR reads with MiXCR, one entry per CDR3 protein. Of a few hundred thousand distinct CDR3 sequences in the sample, over 40% were seen once. This sequence joins TRBV30 and TRBJ1-5, with D possibly matching TRBD1 (6 bases). The specimen was PBMCs, collected before TCRalphabeta/CD19-depleted stem cell transplant. This clonotype was sampled from a girl aged 2 to 9 with aplastic anemia, due to receive a stem cell transplant. The CDR3 bases are TGTGCCTGGAGTGTATTGGCAGGGGACAATCAGCCCCAGCATTTT. Protein product: CAWSVLAGDNQPQHF.